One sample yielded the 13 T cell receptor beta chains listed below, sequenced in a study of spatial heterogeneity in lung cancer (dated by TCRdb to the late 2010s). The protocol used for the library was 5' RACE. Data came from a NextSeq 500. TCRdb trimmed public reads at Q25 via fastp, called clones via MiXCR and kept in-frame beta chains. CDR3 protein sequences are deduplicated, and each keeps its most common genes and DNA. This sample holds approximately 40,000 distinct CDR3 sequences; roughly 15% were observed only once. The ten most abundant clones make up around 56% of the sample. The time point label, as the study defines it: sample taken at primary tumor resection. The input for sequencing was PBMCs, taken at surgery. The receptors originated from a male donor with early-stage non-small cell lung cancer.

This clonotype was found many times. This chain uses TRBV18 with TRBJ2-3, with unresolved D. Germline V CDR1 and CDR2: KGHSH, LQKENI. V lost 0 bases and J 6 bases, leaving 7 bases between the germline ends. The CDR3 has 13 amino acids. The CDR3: CASSPPNGDTQYF. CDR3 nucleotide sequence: TGTGCCAGCTCACCACCGAACGGGGATACGCAGTATTTT.

The CDR3 reads CASSTHGQGGPPLHF. The CDR3, as DNA: TGTGCCAGCAGTACCCACGGACAGGGAGGGCCACCCCTCCACTTT. The chain combines TRBV28 with TRBJ1-6, with 8 bases that match TRBD1. Looked up from germline, CDR1 is MDHEN and CDR2 is SYDVKM. The CDR3 is 15 amino acids. V was clipped by 5 bases and J by 11 bases; unmatched bases: 11.

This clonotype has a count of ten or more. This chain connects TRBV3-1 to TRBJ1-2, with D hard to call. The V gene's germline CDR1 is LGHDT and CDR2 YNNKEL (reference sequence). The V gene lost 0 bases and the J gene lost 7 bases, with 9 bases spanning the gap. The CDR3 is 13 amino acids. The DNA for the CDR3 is TGTGCCAGCAGCCAAGAGGTCTATTTTGGCTACACCTTC. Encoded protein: CASSQEVYFGYTF.

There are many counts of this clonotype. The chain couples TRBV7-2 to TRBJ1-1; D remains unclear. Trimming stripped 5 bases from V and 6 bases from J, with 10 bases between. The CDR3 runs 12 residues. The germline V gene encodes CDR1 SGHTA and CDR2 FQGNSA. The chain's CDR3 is CASSPRRAEAFF. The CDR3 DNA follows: TGTGCCAGCAGCCCCAGGCGGGCTGAAGCTTTCTTT.

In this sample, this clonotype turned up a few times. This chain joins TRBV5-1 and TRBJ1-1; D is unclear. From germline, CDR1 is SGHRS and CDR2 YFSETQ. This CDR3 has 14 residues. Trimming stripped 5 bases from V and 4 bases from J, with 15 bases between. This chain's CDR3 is CASRPLPIGTEAFF. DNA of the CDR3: TGCGCCAGCAGACCGCTCCCAATTGGCACTGAAGCTTTCTTT. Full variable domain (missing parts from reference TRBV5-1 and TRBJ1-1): KAGVTQTPRYLIKTRGQQVTLSCSPISGHRSVSWYQQTPGQGLQFLFEYFSETQRNKGNFPGRFSGRQFSNSRSEMNVSTLELGDSALYLCASRPLPIGTEAFFGQGTRLTVV.

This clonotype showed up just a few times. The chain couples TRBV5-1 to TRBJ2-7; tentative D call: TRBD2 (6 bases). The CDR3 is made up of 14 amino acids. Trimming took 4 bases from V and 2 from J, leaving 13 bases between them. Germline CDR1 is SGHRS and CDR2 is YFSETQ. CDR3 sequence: CASSLSRRAYEQYF. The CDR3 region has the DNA TGCGCCAGCAGCCTCTCGAGGAGGGCCTACGAGCAGTACTTC.

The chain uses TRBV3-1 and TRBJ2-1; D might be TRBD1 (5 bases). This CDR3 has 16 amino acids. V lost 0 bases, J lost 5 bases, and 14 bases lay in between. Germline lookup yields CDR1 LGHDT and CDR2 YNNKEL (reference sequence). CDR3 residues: CASSQDLVRAHNEQFF. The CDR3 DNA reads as TGTGCCAGCAGCCAAGATCTAGTCAGGGCCCACAATGAGCAGTTCTTC.

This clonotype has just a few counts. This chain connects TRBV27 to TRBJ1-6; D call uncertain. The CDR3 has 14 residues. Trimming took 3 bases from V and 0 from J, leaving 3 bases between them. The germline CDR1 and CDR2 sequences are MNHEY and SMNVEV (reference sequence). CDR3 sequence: CASSFSSYNSPLHF. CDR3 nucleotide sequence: TGTGCCAGCAGTTTCAGCTCCTATAATTCACCCCTCCACTTT.

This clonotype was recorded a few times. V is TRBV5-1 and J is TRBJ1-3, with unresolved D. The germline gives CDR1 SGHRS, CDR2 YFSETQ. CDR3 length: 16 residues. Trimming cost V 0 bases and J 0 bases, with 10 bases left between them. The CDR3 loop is CASSLGGIGSGNTIYF. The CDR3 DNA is TGCGCCAGCAGCTTGGGAGGGATAGGCTCTGGAAACACCATATATTTT.

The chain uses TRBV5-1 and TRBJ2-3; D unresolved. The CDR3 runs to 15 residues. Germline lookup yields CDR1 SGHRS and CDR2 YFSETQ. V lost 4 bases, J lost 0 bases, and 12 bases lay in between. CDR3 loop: CASSASTRSTDTQYF. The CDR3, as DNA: TGCGCCAGCAGCGCGTCCACAAGGAGCACAGATACGCAGTATTTT.

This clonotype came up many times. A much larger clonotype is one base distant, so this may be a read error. DNA of the CDR3: TGTGCCAGCAGTGAAATAGAGGCTTATAATTCACCCCTCCACTTT. As protein: CASSEIEAYNSPLHF. J is TRBJ1-6 and V is TRBV28; D gene uncertain. CDR3 length equals 15 residues. Germline V CDR1 and CDR2: MDHEN, SYDVKM. The V end was cut by 5 bases, the J end by 4 bases, with 12 bases between.

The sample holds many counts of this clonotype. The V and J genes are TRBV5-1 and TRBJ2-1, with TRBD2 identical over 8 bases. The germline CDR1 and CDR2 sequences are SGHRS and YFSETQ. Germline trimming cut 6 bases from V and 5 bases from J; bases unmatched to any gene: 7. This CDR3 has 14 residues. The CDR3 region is CASTRTSGNNEQFF. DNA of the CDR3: TGCGCCAGCACCCGAACTAGCGGTAACAATGAGCAGTTCTTC.

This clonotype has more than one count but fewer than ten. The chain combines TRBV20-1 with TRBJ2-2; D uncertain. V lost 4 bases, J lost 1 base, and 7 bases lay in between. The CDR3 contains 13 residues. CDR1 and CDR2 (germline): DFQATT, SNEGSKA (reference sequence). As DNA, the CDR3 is TGCAGTGCTAAAAGACAGAACACCGGGGAGCTGTTTTTT. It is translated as CSAKRQNTGELFF.